This T cell receptor (beta chain) comes out of a study of blood T cell repertoires in COVID-19. For the study at large: Donors in the United States, Italy and Spain gave samples during acute or convalescent COVID-19.

CDR1 is MNHEY and CDR2 is SMNVEV in the germline V gene (reference sequence). Trimming at V came to 3 bases and at J to 0 bases, leaving 4 bases not matched to a gene. The CDR3 extends over 17 amino acids. This clone was seen just once. Here immunoSEQ multiplex PCR was the method, and the copy in TCRdb shows in-frame clones only, minus some. The table records about 200,000 clones, 88% of them present only once. This chain joins TRBV27 and TRBJ1-5, with 11 bases lining up with TRBD1. The clonotype was recovered from a man aged 50 to 60 with COVID-19, enrolled during active disease. What was sequenced was peripheral blood. The CDR3 region is CASSLGTGGGSNQPQHF. The DNA of the CDR3 is TGTGCCAGCAGTTTGGGGACAGGGGGGGGTAGCAATCAGCCCCAGCATTTT.